Shown below are 23 T cell receptor beta chains from a single sample sequenced in a study of blood T cells in healthy people across ages. Together with a sample-barcoded 5' primer, a J-beta primer mix was included in a second PCR lasting about 6 to 12 cycles. Each CDR3 protein gets one entry after TCRdb re-called the 5' RACE reads with MiXCR. The data show fewer than 700,000 distinct CDR3 sequences, 40% to 45% seen once. Sample: blood. Receptors were obtained from a man older than 75 in good health.

This rearrangement joins TRBV5-4 to TRBJ1-1, with 9 bases lining up with TRBD1. The V gene end was trimmed by 4 bases and the J gene end by 9 bases; junction bases not matched to a gene: 4. The CDR3 loop spans 12 amino acids. Germline lookup yields CDR1 SGHNT and CDR2 YYREEE (reference sequence). CDR3 loop: CASSDGTGQAFF. The CDR3 nucleotides are TGTGCCAGCAGCGACGGGACAGGGCAAGCTTTCTTT.

This clonotype was detected a few times. The chain employs TRBV6-1 and TRBJ2-1; D may correspond to TRBD1 or TRBD2 (5 bases each). The CDR3 runs to 12 residues. V lost 5 bases, J lost 8 bases, and 10 bases lay in between. The V gene's germline CDR1 is MNHNS and CDR2 SASEGT. CDR3 loop: CASSSRGDEQFF. As DNA, the CDR3 is TGTGCCAGCAGTAGCCGAGGGGATGAGCAGTTCTTC.

The chain couples TRBV11-2 to TRBJ2-7, with TRBD2 as a possible D gene (5 bases). This CDR3 contains 15 residues. The V gene lost 0 bases and the J gene lost 0 bases, with 9 bases spanning the gap. Germline V CDR1 and CDR2: SGHAT, FQNNGV. This CDR3 reads CASSLDLGLSYEQYF. The CDR3 DNA reads as TGTGCCAGCAGCTTAGACCTAGGACTCTCCTACGAGCAGTACTTC.

This rearrangement joins TRBV5-6 to TRBJ1-1; possible D gene TRBD1, 6 bases. Trimming removed 6 bases from V and 1 base from J, with 16 bases in between. The CDR3 runs to 15 residues. The germline V gene has CDR1 SGHDT and CDR2 YYEEEE. This CDR3 reads CASTWSGVENTEAFF. CDR3 nucleotide sequence: TGTGCCAGCACTTGGTCAGGGGTTGAGAACACTGAAGCTTTCTTT.

The chain joins TRBV20-1 to TRBJ2-1, with D perhaps given as TRBD1 or TRBD2 (6 bases each). The ends were cut back, 0 bases at V and 8 bases at J, with 11 bases in the middle. There are 13 residues in the CDR3. CDR1 is DFQATT and CDR2 is SNEGSKA in the germline V gene (reference sequence). CDR3 nucleotide sequence: TGCAGTGCTAGAGATCGGGGGCGGGATGAGCAGTTCTTC. Translating gives CSARDRGRDEQFF.

CDR3: CASTASGVRNEQFF. In DNA form, the CDR3 reads TGTGCCAGTACGGCTAGCGGGGTTAGAAATGAGCAGTTCTTC. The chain uses TRBV19 and TRBJ2-1; 9 bases agree with TRBD2. This CDR3 region has 14 residues. Per germline, CDR1 LNHDA and CDR2 SQIVND (reference sequence). V was clipped by 7 bases and J by 7 bases; unmatched bases: 8.

The chain links TRBV29-1 to TRBJ2-7, with no clear D. The germline CDR1 and CDR2 sequences are SQVTM and ANQGSEA. This CDR3 has 14 amino acids. Deletions cut 1 base from V and 1 base from J, with 11 bases between. The CDR3: CSVEGGSMSYEQYF. The CDR3 coding sequence is TGCAGCGTTGAAGGGGGTTCGATGTCCTACGAGCAGTACTTC.

The table lists this clonotype with a few counts. This chain uses TRBV29-1 with TRBJ2-5; D not resolved. Trimming took 4 bases from V and 9 from J, leaving 12 bases between them. There are 11 residues in the CDR3. Per the germline V gene, CDR1 is SQVTM and CDR2 is ANQGSEA. The CDR3 region is CSVGTEKSQYF. The CDR3 DNA reads TGCAGCGTTGGGACGGAAAAATCCCAGTACTTC.

V and J are TRBV6-5 and TRBJ2-7; D is uncertain. The V end lost 5 bases, the J end lost 0 bases, and 17 bases lay between the germline ends. The CDR3 is 16 residues long. Germline V gives CDR1 MNHEY, CDR2 SVGAGI. CDR3: CASSQSQRASSYEQYF. For the CDR3, the DNA is TGTGCCAGCAGTCAAAGCCAGCGCGCTAGCTCCTACGAGCAGTACTTC.

The rearrangement links TRBV7-6 to TRBJ2-5, with D unresolved. V was cut by 3 bases and J by 5 bases, with 10 bases left in between. The CDR3 loop spans 13 amino acids. Germline V gene sequence: CDR1 SGHVS, CDR2 FNYEAQ. This chain's CDR3 is CASSLVRSETQYF. The CDR3 nucleotides are TGTGCCAGCAGCTTGGTCCGATCGGAGACCCAGTACTTC.

This clonotype came up a few times. The chain uses TRBV4-3 and TRBJ2-2; tentatively, D is TRBD2 (5 bases). The CDR3 length is 18 residues. In germline, CDR1 is LGHNA, CDR2 YSLEER. Trimming removed 0 bases from V and 0 bases from J, with 14 bases in between. The DNA for the CDR3 is TGCGCCAGCAGCCAAGATTACCGGAGGCAGACGAACACCGGGGAGCTGTTTTTT. It yields the protein CASSQDYRRQTNTGELFF.

The rearrangement uses TRBV5-1 and TRBJ2-5; a weak D match, TRBD1 (6 bases). Germline V gene lookup returns CDR1 SGHRS and CDR2 YFSETQ. V was trimmed by 5 bases and J by 4 bases, leaving 12 bases between them. This CDR3 is built from 13 residues. The CDR3: CASRGANLETQYF. CDR3 DNA: TGCGCCAGCAGGGGGGCCAATCTAGAGACCCAGTACTTC. The full variable domain, its missing parts supplied by reference TRBV5-1 and TRBJ2-5, is KAGVTQTPRYLIKTRGQQVTLSCSPISGHRSVSWYQQTPGQGLQFLFEYFSETQRNKGNFPGRFSGRQFSNSRSEMNVSTLELGDSALYLCASRGANLETQYFGPGTRLLVL.

This clonotype has a handful of counts. The chain employs TRBV20-1 and TRBJ1-6; 7 bases are a match to TRBD1. The germline V gene has CDR1 DFQATT and CDR2 SNEGSKA (reference sequence). CDR3 size: 13 residues. The chain's CDR3 is CGAKGAPNSPLHF. The CDR3 DNA follows: TGCGGCGCCAAGGGGGCCCCTAATTCACCCCTCCACTTT.

The chain uses TRBV18 and TRBJ1-1, with a weak D call TRBD1 (6 bases). Per the germline V gene, CDR1 is KGHSH and CDR2 is LQKENI. The CDR3 covers 15 residues. V lost 5 bases and J 1 base, leaving 14 bases between the germline ends. The CDR3 loop is CASSVTTGGNTEAFF. DNA of the CDR3: TGTGCCAGCTCAGTAACGACAGGAGGGAACACTGAAGCTTTCTTT.

The chain uses TRBV7-3 and TRBJ2-2, with unresolved D. The germline V gene has CDR1 SGHTA and CDR2 FQGTGA. There are 13 residues in the CDR3. The V gene lost 5 bases and the J gene lost 0 bases, with 4 bases spanning the gap. The CDR3 sequence: CASSIANTGELFF. The CDR3 nucleotides read TGTGCCAGCAGCATCGCGAACACCGGGGAGCTGTTTTTT.

This clonotype has just a few counts. This chain links TRBV11-2 with TRBJ2-5, with D maybe TRBD1 (7 bases). V gave up 4 bases and J gave up 4 bases, with 19 bases separating them. Germline CDR1 reads SGHAT; CDR2 reads FQNNGV. This CDR3 has 16 amino acids. In nucleotides, the CDR3 is TGTGCCAGCAGCTCTTACACGACAGGGCGGGGAGAGACCCAGTACTTC. Residues: CASSSYTTGRGETQYF.

With respect to this clonotype: A much larger clone is a single base away; this may be a read error. Without the conserved terminal phenylalanine or tryptophan, this CDR3 likely stems from a read error. The chain combines TRBV5-1 with TRBJ2-7; tentative D call: TRBD1 (6 bases). Trimming shortened V by 0 bases and J by 5 bases, and 9 bases separated the two germline ends. The CDR3 extends over 13 amino acids. Germline V gene data show CDR1 as SGHRS and CDR2 as YFSETQ. The chain's CDR3 is CASSLDRAHEQYS. The CDR3 DNA follows: TGCGCCAGCAGCTTGGACAGGGCCCACGAGCAGTACTCC.

This clonotype was seen a few times. The gene calls are TRBV6-5 and TRBJ2-4; 10 positions match TRBD2. V lost 4 bases to trimming and J lost 13 bases; unmatched junction nucleotides: 13. Germline CDR1 and CDR2: MNHEY and SVGAGI. The CDR3 length is 15 residues. The CDR3 DNA is TGTGCCAGCAGTTTTACAGCGGGAGGGCCGTATGAGCAGTACTTC. It yields the protein CASSFTAGGPYEQYF.

The chain is built from TRBV6-2 or TRBV6-3 and TRBJ1-2; no clear D. The CDR3 is 14 residues long. V lost 0 bases to trimming and J lost 5 bases, with 10 bases between them. Looked up from germline, CDR1 is MNHEY and CDR2 is SVGEGT. The CDR3 sequence is CASSYSSETYGYTF. The CDR3 coding sequence is TGTGCCAGCAGTTACTCCTCGGAGACATATGGCTACACCTTC.

In its sample, this clonotype was seen once. V gene TRBV29-1 combines with J gene TRBJ2-2; D gene unclear. Germline V gene sequence: CDR1 SQVTM, CDR2 ANQGSEA. The CDR3 runs 14 residues. V shed 4 bases and J shed 0 bases, with 9 bases lying between them. The CDR3 here is CSVGRGANTGELFF. The CDR3 DNA follows: TGCAGCGTTGGTAGAGGAGCGAACACCGGGGAGCTGTTTTTT.

This clonotype occurred many times. The V and J genes are TRBV5-1 and TRBJ2-3, with 9 nucleotides matching TRBD2. V lost 4 bases to trimming and J lost 0 bases; unmatched junction nucleotides: 6. The CDR3 contains 16 residues. CDR1 and CDR2 (germline): SGHRS, YFSETQ. CDR3 in DNA: TGCGCCAGCAGCGCCGGACTAGCGTCTAGCACAGATACGCAGTATTTT. Translation gives CASSAGLASSTDTQYF. The entire variable domain, with the rest obtained from reference TRBV5-1 and TRBJ2-3, is as follows: KAGVTQTPRYLIKTRGQQVTLSCSPISGHRSVSWYQQTPGQGLQFLFEYFSETQRNKGNFPGRFSGRQFSNSRSEMNVSTLELGDSALYLCASSAGLASSTDTQYFGPGTRLTVL.

This rearrangement joins TRBV6-1 to TRBJ2-1; 11 nucleotides agree with TRBD2. Germline V gene lookup returns CDR1 MNHNS and CDR2 SASEGT. The ends lost 2 bases at V and 9 bases at J; junction bases unmatched: 9. The CDR3 covers 16 residues. DNA for the CDR3: TGTGCCAGCAGTGAAAGGGTAGCGGGGGGGCACGCTGAGCAGTTCTTC. Translating gives CASSERVAGGHAEQFF.

This clonotype was observed a few times. The rearrangement links TRBV4-3 to TRBJ2-1; D is uncertain. The J call may be wrong; the DNA end is better matched by TRBJ2-7. This CDR3 is built from 15 residues. Germline lookup yields CDR1 LGHNA and CDR2 YSLEER. CDR3 sequence (DNA): TGCGCCAGCAGCCAAGTAAGGCAGGTAAACAATGAGCAGTACTTC. This codes for CASSQVRQVNNEQYF.